Listed below are T cell receptor beta chains from one sample, sequenced in a study of shared clonotypes between healthy human individuals. Libraries were prepared by immunoSEQ multiplex PCR; TCRdb keeps only in-frame clonotypes and omits some of them. Of about 1.5 million clones listed, approximately 98% are singletons. Material: naive CD4+ T cells sorted from blood. These receptors were taken from a man aged 30 to 39 in good health. Both conserved end residues are part of each CDR3. Size tells how often a clone was seen (once, few, many) or the class of an expanded clone, and some rows leave it out.

clone_size | j_call | v_call | cdr3_aa
. | TRBJ2-2 | TRBV6-4 | CASRLQGTGELFF
. | TRBJ2-1 | TRBV19 | CASSIGGGAYNEQFF
. | TRBJ2-4 | TRBV10-3 | CAISSGGVSKNIQYF
few | TRBJ2-2 | TRBV7-3 | CASSLLYGELFF
. | TRBJ2-1 | TRBV19 | CASSTVGYEQFF
. | TRBJ2-7 | TRBV5-4 | CASSLALGGASSYEQYF
. | TRBJ1-3 | TRBV5-1 | CASSLVENANTIYF
. | TRBJ2-2 | TRBV7-3 | CASSLLVNTGELFF
. | TRBJ2-1 | TRBV9 | CASSPLGERAYNEQFF
once | TRBJ2-3 | TRBV9 | CASSVDVTDTQYF
. | TRBJ1-5 | TRBV28 | CASSLSVPNGPQHF
. | TRBJ2-1 | TRBV27 | CASSFLAGSGEQFF
. | TRBJ2-3 | TRBV10-2 | CASSANSGRSGTDTQYF
. | TRBJ2-7 | TRBV10-1 | CASSESISRSEQYF
. | TRBJ2-5 | TRBV6-5 | CASSPDREETQYF
. | TRBJ2-5 | TRBV10-3 | CAISEPDRNEETQYF
. | TRBJ1-1 | TRBV5-4 | CASTPDWMNTEAFF
. | TRBJ2-3 | TRBV18 | CASSSGTSTDTQYF
. | TRBJ2-1 | TRBV7-3 | CASSSEASGSLYNEQFF
once | TRBJ1-5 | TRBV29-1 | CSARWGAGQPQHF
once | TRBJ2-7 | TRBV28 | CASSRPIAGAYEQYF
once | TRBJ2-1 | TRBV15 | CATSTHNEQFF
. | TRBJ2-7 | TRBV7-2 | CASSIYGTRGEQYF
. | TRBJ2-1 | TRBV9 | CASSADMSSYNEQFF
. | TRBJ1-5 | TRBV2 | CASRDRRDQPQHF
. | TRBJ2-1 | TRBV11-2 | CASSTGLADYNEQFF
. | TRBJ2-3 | TRBV18 | CASSPSGSTDTQYF
. | TRBJ2-2 | TRBV14 | CASSLSSGRVTGELFF
. | TRBJ2-7 | TRBV6-1 | CASSEFQRGGEQYF
. | TRBJ1-2 | TRBV28 | CAVPGQNYGYTF
. | TRBJ2-1 | TRBV28 | CASSPGISYNEQFF
once | TRBJ1-5 | TRBV10-2 | CASSESRRGRGQPQHF
. | TRBJ2-7 | TRBV27 | CASSLRLRGAGEQYF
. | TRBJ1-1 | TRBV7-2 | CASSPHQRGTEAFF
. | TRBJ2-7 | TRBV7-2 | CASSFPVEGGSYEQYF
. | TRBJ2-3 | TRBV7-2 | CASSPKREGLTQYF
. | TRBJ2-5 | TRBV7-8 | CASSPPGGSETQYF